A selection of T cell receptor beta chains follows, all from one sample in a study of T cells in Graves' hyperthyroidism and ophthalmopathy. MiXCR, run by TCRdb on the multiplex PCR reads, gives a single entry per CDR3 protein. The sample yields around 600,000 distinct CDR3 sequences, 12% to 15% seen once. Material for sequencing was blood. The receptor source for this set is a woman aged 18-29 years with Graves' ophthalmopathy. CDR3s include the opening cysteine and the closing phenylalanine or tryptophan. D genes are given only for firm matches. The size of a clone is reported for some rows only, either as once, few or many, or as a class for expanded clones.

clone size	J gene	D gene	V gene	CDR3 DNA	CDR3 protein
many	TRBJ2-5	TRBD2	TRBV28	TGTGCCAGCAGTTTACTGCTAGCGGGAGGAAAGACCCAGTACTTC	CASSLLLAGGKTQYF
few	TRBJ1-1	TRBD1	TRBV7-2	TGTGCCAGCAGCTTCATGACCAGGGGGCTGGGCACTGAAGCTTTCTTT	CASSFMTRGLGTEAFF
many	TRBJ2-7	NA	TRBV11-2	TGTGCCAGCAGCCTAAGGGGCCACGAGCAGTACTTC	CASSLRGHEQYF
few	TRBJ2-2	TRBD1	TRBV7-2	TGTGCCAGCAGACCCGGGACAGGGGTAACCCGGGAGCTGTTTTTT	CASRPGTGVTRELFF
NA	TRBJ2-1	TRBD1	TRBV19	TGTGCCAGTAGTTTCCAGGGGGCGGGGAATGAGCAGTTCTTC	CASSFQGAGNEQFF
many	TRBJ2-5	NA	TRBV24-1	TGTGCCACCAGTGATTTGGACAGCCCCGGGGAGACCCAGTACTTC	CATSDLDSPGETQYF
many	TRBJ2-1	TRBD2	TRBV6-5	TGTGCCAGCAGTTACCCGACTAGCGGGCAAAGCTCCTACAATGAGCAGTTCTTC	CASSYPTSGQSSYNEQFF
few	TRBJ2-3	NA	TRBV28	TGTGCCAGCAGTCCCGTTGACAGCACAGATACGCAGTATTTT	CASSPVDSTDTQYF
NA	TRBJ2-2	TRBD2	TRBV12-3/TRBV12-4	TGTGCCAGCAGTTTAGGGACTAGCGGGGACACCGGGGAGCTGTTTTTT	CASSLGTSGDTGELFF
few	TRBJ2-1	TRBD2	TRBV4-2	TGTGCCAGCAGCCAAGAGGCGGGAGAGCACTACAATGAGCAGTTCTTC	CASSQEAGEHYNEQFF
NA	TRBJ2-5	TRBD1	TRBV4-1	TGCGCCAGCAGCCCAGGACAGGGAGTTCGAGAGACCCAGTACTTC	CASSPGQGVRETQYF
many	TRBJ2-7	NA	TRBV18	TGTGCCAGCTCACCAAGAGATGGGGACGAGCAGTACTTC	CASSPRDGDEQYF
many	TRBJ2-1	TRBD2	TRBV6-5	TGTGCCAGCAGTTACTCGCGATCTAGCGGGAGCTCCTACAATGAGCAGTTCTTC	CASSYSRSSGSSYNEQFF
many	TRBJ2-1	NA	TRBV7-2	TGTGCCGGCCAAGGGGGGGGAAGCTCCTACAATGAGCAGTTCTTC	CAGQGGGSSYNEQFF
many	TRBJ2-7	NA	TRBV7-8	TGTGCCAGCAGCTTAGGGACAGCCTCCTACGAGCAGTACTTC	CASSLGTASYEQYF